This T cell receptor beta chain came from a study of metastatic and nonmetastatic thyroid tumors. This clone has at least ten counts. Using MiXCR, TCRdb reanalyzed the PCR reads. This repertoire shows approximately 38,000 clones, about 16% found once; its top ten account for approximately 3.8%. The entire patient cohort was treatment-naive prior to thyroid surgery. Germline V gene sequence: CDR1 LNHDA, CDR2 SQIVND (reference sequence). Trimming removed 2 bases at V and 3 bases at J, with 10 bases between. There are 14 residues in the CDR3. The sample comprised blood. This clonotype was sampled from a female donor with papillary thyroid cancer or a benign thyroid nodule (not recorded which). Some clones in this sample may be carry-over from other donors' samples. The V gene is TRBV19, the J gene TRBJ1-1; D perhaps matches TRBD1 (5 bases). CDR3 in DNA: TGTGCCAGTAGTATACAGGGTGGGTACACTGAAGCTTTCTTT. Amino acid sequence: CASSIQGGYTEAFF. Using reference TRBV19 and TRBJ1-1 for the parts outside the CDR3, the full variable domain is DGGITQSPKYLFRKEGQNVTLSCEQNLNHDAMYWYRQDPGQGLRLIYYSQIVNDFQKGDIAEGYSVSREKKESFPLTVTSAQKNPTAFYLCASSIQGGYTEAFFGQGTRLTVV.